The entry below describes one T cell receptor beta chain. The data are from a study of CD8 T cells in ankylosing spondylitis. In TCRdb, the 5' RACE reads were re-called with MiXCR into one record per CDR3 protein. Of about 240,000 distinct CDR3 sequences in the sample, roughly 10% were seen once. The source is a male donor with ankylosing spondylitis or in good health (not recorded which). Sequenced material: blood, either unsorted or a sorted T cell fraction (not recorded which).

The CDR3 region has the DNA TGCAGCGTTGAAGATCCGAAAGGGGGGGGATACGAGCAGTACTTC. It is translated as CSVEDPKGGGYEQYF. The J gene is TRBJ2-7, the V gene TRBV29-1; weak D call: TRBD2 (7 bases). Germline V gene data show CDR1 as SQVTM and CDR2 as ANQGSEA. V lost 0 bases, J lost 4 bases, and 16 bases lay in between. The CDR3 consists of 15 residues.